The clone carrying this T cell receptor beta chain was recorded a few times. The PCR ran on 60 Vbeta and 13 Jbeta primers. Generated by immunoSEQ multiplex PCR, the TCRdb table keeps only in-frame clones and is missing some. The repertoire consists of some 120,000 clones, with roughly 80% occurring once and the leading ten covering under 3%. The data were taken from a study of cytomegalovirus exposure and HLA in healthy donors. This clonotype was obtained from a man aged 25 to 45 in good health and CMV-seronegative. The specimen sequenced was PBMCs.

CDR3 in DNA: TGTGCCACCATCGAACCGATAGCCTACGAGCAGTACTTC. Translation: CATIEPIAYEQYF. V is TRBV6-1 and J is TRBJ2-7; no clear D gene. Germline V gene sequence: CDR1 MNHNS, CDR2 SASEGT. Trimming pared 10 bases from V and 2 bases from J, leaving 15 bases between. This CDR3 is 13 amino acids long.